Sequencing of this TCR beta chain was carried out in a study of preoperative IRX-2 immunotherapy in early breast cancer. Profiled with immunoSEQ multiplex PCR; TCRdb holds only in-frame clones, not every one. The table has under 35,000 clones, 70% to 85% seen once. Germline CDR1 and CDR2: SQVTM and ANQGSEA. This CDR3 spans 14 amino acids. J lost 4 bases, V lost 6 bases, and 10 bases had no gene match. Treatment here: preoperative locoregional IRX-2 cytokine immunotherapy. The sample was collected from a patient treated with IRX-2 immunotherapy. This TCR was sampled from a human donor with breast cancer. The chain carries TRBV29-1 and TRBJ2-7; 9 bases align to TRBD2. Here the CDR3 DNA reads TGCAGCGTCCTGCTAGCGGGGAGGGGATACGAGCAGTACTTC. Its translation is CSVLLAGRGYEQYF.